This T cell receptor (beta chain) was recorded in a study of TIL therapy for anti-PD-1-resistant metastatic lung cancer. Study-wide background: Most patients had lung adenocarcinoma. Tumors carried a median about 1.5 non-synonymous mutations per megabase.

This was the immunoSEQ v3 assay. Using immunoSEQ multiplex PCR, the repertoire was profiled, and TCRdb retains in-frame clones only, with some absent. The table includes about 100,000 clones, 55% to 75% detected once. Time point noted: pre-treatment sample, taken before nivolumab and TIL therapy. Tumor tissue came from excised metastases, mostly pleural nodules or supraclavicular lymph nodes. Study results and caveats: Treatment-naive, never-smoker and oncogene-addicted patients were overrepresented in this highly selected cohort.

On this clone itself: The antigen is undetermined.

The length of the CDR3 is 14 residues. Trimming pared 2 bases from V and 4 bases from J, leaving 11 bases between. Germline V lookup: CDR1 MNHEY, CDR2 SVGEGT. This specimen consisted of tumor tissue, obtained at baseline. The sequence came from a person between 25 and 79 years old with non-small cell lung cancer. The chain combines TRBV6-2 or TRBV6-3 with TRBJ2-5; D is ambiguous. The CDR3 is CASSYRDALETQYF. The CDR3 coding sequence is TGTGCCAGCAGTTACAGGGATGCACTAGAGACCCAGTACTTC.